The clone carrying this T cell receptor beta chain appeared a few times. What it recognizes is unknown. These data come from a study of shared clonotypes between healthy human individuals. Study-wide results and limits: The genetic and exposure-history diversity represented was limited by few donors.

Data came from immunoSEQ multiplex PCR; TCRdb stores just in-frame clones and leaves some out. The sample yields hundreds of thousands of clones, around 67% seen once. Per germline, CDR1 GTSNPN and CDR2 SVGIG (reference sequence). The CDR3 is 14 residues long. Germline trimming cut 4 bases from V and 8 bases from J; bases unmatched to any gene: 8. The sequenced sample was memory CD4+ T cells sorted from blood. Documented subset: CD45RA-negative fraction. The chain couples TRBV30 to TRBJ2-1, with 10 bases lining up with TRBD2. This clonotype was sampled from a woman aged 25 to 39 in good health. The CDR3 is CAWILAGAGHEQFF. The CDR3 region has the DNA TGTGCCTGGATCCTAGCGGGAGCTGGGCATGAGCAGTTCTTC.